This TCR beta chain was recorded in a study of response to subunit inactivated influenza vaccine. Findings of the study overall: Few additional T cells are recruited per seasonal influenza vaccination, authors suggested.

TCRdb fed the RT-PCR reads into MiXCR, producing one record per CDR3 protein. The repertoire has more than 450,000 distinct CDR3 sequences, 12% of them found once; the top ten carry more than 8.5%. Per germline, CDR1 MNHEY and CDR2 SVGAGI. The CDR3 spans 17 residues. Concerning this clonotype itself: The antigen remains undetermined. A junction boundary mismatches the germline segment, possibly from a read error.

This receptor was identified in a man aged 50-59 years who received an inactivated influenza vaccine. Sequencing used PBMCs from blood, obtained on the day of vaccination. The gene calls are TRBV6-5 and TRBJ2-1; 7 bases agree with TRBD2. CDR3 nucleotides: TGTGTCAGCAGTTCCCGCGGAAAGCGGGGCCTTTACAATGAGCAGTTCTTC. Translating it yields CVSSSRGKRGLYNEQFF.